This T cell receptor beta chain came from a study of blood T cell repertoires in COVID-19. Overall study context: Samples of COVID-19 (acute and convalescent) were obtained from the United States, Italy and Spain. In each case, the material was cDNA or gDNA derived from T cells, B-cell-depleted T cells, or PBMCs.

This table comes from immunoSEQ multiplex PCR, and its TCRdb copy is limited to in-frame clones, with some not included. The data hold 250,000 to 300,000 clones, with approximately 91% observed a single time. Study members were between about 18 and 89 years old and lived in roughly 24 US regions. Sample: PBMCs or T cells enriched from blood (not recorded which). The clonotype comes from a woman aged 40 to 50 with acute COVID-19.

CDR3 protein: CASSGGLAGTYNEQFF. In nucleotides, the CDR3 is TGTGCCAGCAGTGGGGGACTAGCGGGTACCTACAATGAGCAGTTCTTC. The chain is built from TRBV2 and TRBJ2-1; 12 bases are shared with TRBD2. Germline CDR1 SNHLY, CDR2 FYNNEI. The CDR3 covers 16 residues. V lost 4 bases, J lost 2 bases, and 3 bases stayed unmatched.